The 29 T cell receptor beta chains in this list originate from one sample, sequenced in a study of tissue T cells after allogeneic stem cell transplantation. As to time point: mouse harvest day 7 after allogeneic transplant. The graft held 10^6 splenic CD5+ T cells and 10^7 T-cell-depleted bone marrow cells. TCRdb's table, derived via immunoSEQ multiplex PCR, lists solely in-frame clones and lacks some. This repertoire shows about 4,200 clones, around 50% found once; its top ten account for less than 8.5%. Sequenced input: lymph node tissue. These receptors were obtained from a female BALB/c mouse given C57BL/6 T cells with graft-versus-host disease after an allogeneic hematopoietic cell transplant.

This clone occurred a few times. Gene names and germline match the mouse. The read halts 1 residue ahead of the CDR3 end, with the missing end drawn from the germline J gene. The chain is built from TRBV1 and TRBJ2-7; 10 bases fit TRBD1. CDR1 NSQYPW and CDR2 LRSPGD come from the germline V gene (reference sequence). V was pared by 3 bases and J by 7 bases, with 6 bases of the junction left unmatched. The CDR3 has 14 residues. CDR3 sequence reads: CTCSARDRGGEQYF. The sequenced part of the CDR3 DNA is TGCACCTGCAGTGCTCGGGACAGGGGAGGGGAACAGTAC.

A note on this clone: Gene and germline names: mouse. The observed sequence ends 1 residue before the CDR3 terminus, with the missing tail filled in from the germline J gene. Other DNA sequences from this sample encode an identical CDR3 as well. The V and J genes are TRBV26 and TRBJ2-4; D unclear. Germline V CDR1 and CDR2: KGHPV, FQNQEV (reference sequence). V lost 2 bases and J lost 3, with 9 bases in between. The CDR3 is made up of 14 amino acids. The CDR3 reads CASSLGGGQNTLYF. The part of the CDR3 DNA that was read is TGTGCCAGCAGTCTGGGTGGAGGGCAAAACACCTTGTAC.

To note about this clone: Gene labels here are mouse ones. Sequencing ends 1 residue short of the CDR3 end; the germline J gene provides the rest. V and J are TRBV15 and TRBJ2-7; 12 nucleotides align to TRBD2. The junction had 5 bases not matched to a gene; V was cut back by 1 base and J by 4 bases. Germline CDR1 reads SGHND; CDR2 reads FRSKSL. The length of the CDR3 is 16 residues. The DNA read from the CDR3 is TGTGCCAGCAGTTTAGAGGGACTGGGGGGCCCTTATGAACAGTAC. Encoded protein: CASSLEGLGGPYEQY. In full, the CDR3 reads CASSLEGLGGPYEQYF.

On this clone itself: The listed genes are named as in mouse. The read is 1 residue too short to cover the CDR3 end, so that end is filled in from the germline J gene. V is TRBV5 and J is TRBJ2-3, with 12 bases lining up with TRBD2. This CDR3 is 17 amino acids long. CDR1 is LGHNA and CDR2 is YNLKQL in the germline V gene (reference sequence). V lost 2 bases and J lost 3; bases outside the gene matches: 6. The CDR3 here is CASSQKTGGARAETLYF. The CDR3 DNA, read in part, is TGTGCCAGCAGCCAAAAGACTGGGGGGGCTAGGGCAGAAACGCTGTAT.

Concerning this clone: Gene names are mouse gene names. The CDR3 DNA, read in part, is TGTGCCAGCTCTCCCCGGGACTGGGGGGGGTCCTATGAACAGTAC. Translation: CASSPRDWGGSYEQY. The full CDR3 is CASSPRDWGGSYEQYF. This chain links TRBV12-2 with TRBJ2-7; TRBD2 matches at 13 bases. With the read ending 1 residue before the CDR3 end, the germline J gene is used to fill in that end. This CDR3 has 16 amino acids. The V gene end was trimmed by 2 bases and the J gene end by 1 base; junction bases not matched to a gene: 4. The V gene's germline CDR1 is SGHLS and CDR2 HYDKME.

This clone was picked up one time. The gene symbols are mouse symbols. With the read ending 1 residue before the CDR3 end, the germline J gene is used to fill in that end. Distinct nucleotide sequences in the sample also encode this CDR3. The V call is TRBV26, the J call TRBJ2-5; unclear D gene. This CDR3 region has 13 residues. Germline V CDR1 and CDR2: KGHPV, FQNQEV (reference sequence). V lost 2 bases, J lost 1 base, and 4 bases lay in between. The sequenced part of the CDR3 DNA is TGTGCCAGCAGTCTGGGGCACCAAGACACCCAGTAC. Amino acids: CASSLGHQDTQY. The full-length CDR3 reads as CASSLGHQDTQYF.

Comments on this clone: Any gene name here is a mouse gene name. The read ends 1 residue before the CDR3 terminus; that terminus is restored from the germline J gene. The chain links TRBV26 to TRBJ2-5, with D uncertain. The germline V gene has CDR1 KGHPV and CDR2 FQNQEV (reference sequence). This CDR3 spans 11 amino acids. Trimming pared 6 bases from V and 4 bases from J, leaving 5 bases between. CDR3: CASSPKDTQYF. The CDR3 DNA, read in part, is TGTGCCAGCAGCCCCAAAGACACCCAGTAC.

Worth noting for this clone: Here the gene names and germline are mouse. Read data end 1 residue before the CDR3 end; the end is taken from the germline J gene. This chain connects TRBV13-1 to TRBJ2-7, with D maybe TRBD1 (5 bases). The CDR3 runs to 13 residues. Trimming took off 6 bases at V and 0 bases at J, with 10 bases between the two ends. The V gene's germline CDR1 is NSHNY and CDR2 SYGAGN. The CDR3 bases that were read are TGTGCCAGCACCCTGACAGCCTCCTATGAACAGTAC. Its protein is CASTLTASYEQY. The full CDR3 protein is CASTLTASYEQYF.

Note on this clone: These gene names are mouse names. The CDR3 end lies 1 residue beyond the end of the read and is filled in from the germline J gene. The rearrangement joins TRBV19 to TRBJ2-2; D not certain. From germline, CDR1 is FNHDT and CDR2 SITEND (reference sequence). The CDR3 consists of 12 residues. V shed 6 bases and J shed 1 base, with 4 bases lying between them. This CDR3 reads CASTVNTGQLYF. The part of the CDR3 DNA that was read is TGTGCCAGCACCGTAAACACCGGGCAGCTCTAC.

In its sample, this clone was seen once. Mouse names are used for the genes. The read ends 1 residue before the CDR3 terminus; that terminus is restored from the germline J gene. The chain uses TRBV4 and TRBJ2-1; 9 nucleotides line up with TRBD2. Germline CDR1 LGHDT, CDR2 YNNKQL (reference sequence). This CDR3 has 14 residues. With 5 bases clipped from V and 3 bases from J, the junction kept 2 bases outside the gene matches. The CDR3 bases that were read are TGTGCCAGCAGCCTCTGGGGGGGCTATGCTGAGCAGTTC. This sequence encodes CASSLWGGYAEQF. Given in full, the CDR3 is CASSLWGGYAEQFF.

To note about this clone: Here the gene names and germline are mouse. The read finishes 1 residue shy of the CDR3 end, and the germline J gene is used to complete it. This chain uses TRBV26 with TRBJ1-1, with 10 positions matching TRBD1. Germline loops: CDR1 KGHPV, CDR2 FQNQEV (reference sequence). With V trimmed by 5 bases and J by 10 bases, 4 bases remained unmatched. The CDR3 contains 12 residues. CDR3 bases read: TGTGCCAGCAGTGTGACAGGGGGCAGAGTCTTC. Translated, it gives CASSVTGGRVF. The full CDR3 protein is CASSVTGGRVFF.

Concerning this clone: Gene names refer to mouse genes. The read is 1 residue too short to cover the CDR3 end, so that end is filled in from the germline J gene. The chain employs TRBV16 and TRBJ2-3; TRBD2 agrees at 11 bases. CDR3 size: 15 residues. The J segment lost 0 bases and the V segment lost 6 bases, leaving 2 bases of the junction unmatched. Germline CDR1 is SGHSA and CDR2 is FRNQAP. The sequenced part of the CDR3 DNA is TGTGCAAGCAGGGGACTGGGGGCTAGTGCAGAAACGCTGTAT. Protein sequence: CASRGLGASAETLY. From start to end, the CDR3 is CASRGLGASAETLYF.

This clone turned up a few times. The listed genes are named as in mouse. The missing CDR3 end, 1 residue past where the read stops, is filled in from the germline J gene. The chain combines TRBV17 with TRBJ2-7, with TRBD1 identical over 8 bases. In germline, CDR1 is MNHDT, CDR2 YYDKIL. V gave up 5 bases and J gave up 7 bases; unmatched junction bases: 7. The CDR3 covers 13 residues. The sequenced CDR3 bases are TGTGCTAGCAGTTCCTTCAGGGGGCGCGAACAGTAC. This codes for CASSSFRGREQY. The entire CDR3 reads CASSSFRGREQYF.

Points on this clone: Gene names follow the mouse nomenclature. The read falls 1 residue short of the CDR3 end, and the missing part is taken from the germline J gene. This chain links TRBV29 with TRBJ1-4; TRBD1 agrees at 11 bases. Unmatched junction bases numbered 3, after V lost 6 bases and J lost 3 bases. Germline CDR1 and CDR2: MSHET and SYDVDS. This CDR3 is 15 amino acids long. CDR3 amino acids: CASSWTGGPNERLFF. Partial CDR3 DNA: TGTGCTAGCAGCTGGACAGGGGGCCCCAACGAAAGATTATTT.

The sample holds a few counts of this clone. A much bigger clone sits one base away, suggesting this may be a read error. Genes here carry mouse names. The sequenced fragment ends 1 residue before the CDR3 boundary, so the rest is inferred from the germline J gene. Other DNA sequences in this sample translate to the same CDR3. The chain employs TRBV13-1 and TRBJ2-7; D call uncertain. Germline loops: CDR1 NSHNY, CDR2 SYGAGN. The CDR3 runs to 11 residues. Trimming pared 2 bases from V and 4 bases from J, leaving 4 bases between. Incomplete CDR3 DNA: TGTGCCAGCAGTGAAGGGTATGAACAGTAC. This translates into CASSEGYEQY. The whole CDR3 protein is CASSEGYEQYF.

Regarding this clone: These gene names are mouse names. The read ends 1 residue early relative to the CDR3; the germline J gene fills the gap. The chain joins TRBV31 to TRBJ2-3; perhaps TRBD2 as D (7 bases). This CDR3 is 13 amino acids long. Deletions cut 4 bases from V and 1 base from J, with 9 bases between. The germline V gene encodes CDR1 GKSSPN and CDR2 SITVG. The CDR3 loop reads CAWKGGGAETLYF. CDR3 DNA (partial): TGTGCCTGGAAGGGGGGGGGTGCAGAAACGCTGTAT.

This clone has just a few counts. Genes here carry mouse names. The CDR3 extends 1 residue past the end of the read, so its final part is completed from the germline J gene. This chain links TRBV4 with TRBJ2-4; 12 bases align to TRBD2. The CDR3 extends over 15 amino acids. The germline V gene encodes CDR1 LGHDT and CDR2 YNNKQL (reference sequence). The V and J ends lost 5 bases and 7 bases, in that order; junction bases with no gene match: 7. The covered CDR3 bases are TGTGCCAGCAGCCTCCGGACTGGGGGGGAGGACACCTTGTAC. The encoded protein is CASSLRTGGEDTLY. From start to end, the CDR3 is CASSLRTGGEDTLYF. Full variable domain (missing parts from reference TRBV4 and TRBJ2-4): ETAVFQTPNYHVTQVGNEVSFNCKQTLGHDTMYWYKQDSKKLLKIMFSYNNKQLIVNETVPRRFSPQSSDKAHLNLRIKSVEPEDSAVYLCASSLRTGGEDTLYFGAGTRLSVL.

Concerning this clone itself: Genes here carry mouse names. The sequenced fragment ends 1 residue before the CDR3 boundary, so the rest is inferred from the germline J gene. V usage is TRBV12-1 and J usage is TRBJ2-3, with D unclear. The CDR3 loop spans 15 amino acids. Germline V gene data show CDR1 as SGHSN and CDR2 as HYEKVE. Trimming left V 0 bases short and J 0 bases short, with 9 bases between. CDR3 sequence: CASSLAGTSAETLYF. Partial CDR3 DNA: TGTGCCAGCTCTCTCGCCGGTACTAGTGCAGAAACGCTGTAT.

With regard to this clone: Each gene name is a mouse one. The read stops 1 residue short of the end of the CDR3; the missing end is completed from the germline J gene. This rearrangement joins TRBV26 to TRBJ2-7, with 12 bases aligning to TRBD2. The CDR3 runs 14 residues. Per germline, CDR1 KGHPV and CDR2 FQNQEV (reference sequence). The V and J ends lost 4 bases and 6 bases, in that order; junction bases with no gene match: 4. The part of the CDR3 DNA that was read is TGTGCCAGCAGTCGGGGACTGGGGGGCTTTGAACAGTAC. Amino acid sequence: CASSRGLGGFEQY. The complete CDR3 protein is CASSRGLGGFEQYF.

This clone showed up just once. Gene names refer to mouse genes. The read halts 1 residue ahead of the CDR3 end, with the missing end drawn from the germline J gene. The chain is built from TRBV16 and TRBJ1-4; D remains unclear. CDR1 and CDR2 (germline): SGHSA, FRNQAP. Trimming stripped 3 bases from V and 0 bases from J, with 8 bases between. The CDR3 extends over 15 amino acids. The CDR3 sequence is CASSFRKISNERLFF. Incomplete CDR3 DNA: TGTGCAAGCAGCTTCCGCAAAATTTCCAACGAAAGATTATTT.

Comment on this clone: Gene and germline names: mouse. Read data end 1 residue before the CDR3 end; the end is taken from the germline J gene. The chain couples TRBV31 to TRBJ2-7; 11 nucleotides agree with TRBD2. Germline lookup yields CDR1 GKSSPN and CDR2 SITVG. The CDR3 extends over 15 amino acids. V gave up 3 bases and J gave up 1 base; unmatched junction bases: 5. Incomplete CDR3 DNA: TGTGCCTGGAGCCCGACTGGGGGGGGGTCCTATGAACAGTAC. Protein: CAWSPTGGGSYEQY. The whole CDR3 protein is CAWSPTGGGSYEQYF.

In this sample, this clone is large. Genes and germline come from the mouse. With the read ending 1 residue before the CDR3 end, the germline J gene is used to fill in that end. The chain has TRBV24 and TRBJ2-7, with 12 positions matching TRBD2. CDR1 and CDR2 from the germline V gene are KGHTA and FRNEEI. V was pared by 7 bases and J by 3 bases, with 7 bases of the junction left unmatched. CDR3 length: 15 residues. CDR3 bases read: TGTGCCAGCAACGCCGGGACTGGGGGGCTCTATGAACAGTAC. Translated: CASNAGTGGLYEQY. In full, the CDR3 is CASNAGTGGLYEQYF.

As concerns this clone: Genes and germline come from the mouse. The read finishes 1 residue shy of the CDR3 end, and the germline J gene is used to complete it. The V gene is TRBV15, the J gene TRBJ2-7, with D possibly TRBD2 on 6 matching bases. Deletions cut 5 bases from V and 0 bases from J, with 8 bases between. Germline V gene data show CDR1 as SGHND and CDR2 as FRSKSL. The CDR3 loop spans 13 amino acids. The sequenced part of the CDR3 DNA is TGTGCCAGCAGTCCTGGGGTCTCCTATGAACAGTAC. It is translated as CASSPGVSYEQY. The full CDR3 protein reads CASSPGVSYEQYF.

In its sample, this clone was seen a few times. The genes are named according to mouse. The sequenced fragment ends 1 residue before the CDR3 boundary, so the rest is inferred from the germline J gene. The chain is built from TRBV13-3 and TRBJ2-7; D perhaps matches TRBD2 (6 bases). The length of the CDR3 is 15 residues. Germline V gene data show CDR1 as NNHDY and CDR2 as SYVADS. V was pared by 0 bases and J by 0 bases, with 10 bases between. The CDR3 bases that were read are TGTGCCAGCAGTGATGCTGCTGGGGACTCCTATGAACAGTAC. It specifies CASSDAAGDSYEQY. The complete CDR3 reads CASSDAAGDSYEQYF.

About this clone: Each gene name is a mouse one. Coverage ceases 1 residue before the CDR3 finishes, and the germline J gene fills in the end. The same CDR3 can be traced to other DNA sequences in this sample. The V call is TRBV26, the J call TRBJ2-4; the D gene could be TRBD1 or TRBD2 (5 bases each). Per the germline V gene, CDR1 is KGHPV and CDR2 is FQNQEV (reference sequence). Trimming removed 2 bases at V and 1 base at J, with 7 bases between. The CDR3 is 14 amino acids. The CDR3 spells CASSLGGGQNTLYF. CDR3 bases read: TGTGCCAGCAGTCTGGGGGGAGGTCAAAACACCTTGTAC.

Concerning this clone itself: Gene labels here are mouse ones. The CDR3 goes on 1 residue after the read ends, and that part is filled in from the germline J gene. The rearrangement uses TRBV16 and TRBJ2-4; D gene unclear. The germline V gene encodes CDR1 SGHSA and CDR2 FRNQAP. This CDR3 comprises 12 residues. V was trimmed by 5 bases and J by 0 bases, leaving 3 bases between them. CDR3 bases read: TGTGCAAGCAGCCTTAGTCAAAACACCTTGTAC. Protein sequence: CASSLSQNTLY. From start to end, the CDR3 is CASSLSQNTLYF. Based on the CDR3 plus reference TRBV16 and TRBJ2-4, the full variable domain is NAGVIQTPRHKVTGKGQEATLWCEPISGHSAVFWYRQTIVQGLEFLTYFRNQAPIDDSGMPKERFSAQMPNQSHSTLKIQSTQPQDSAVYLCASSLSQNTLYFGAGTRLSVL.

Details on this clone: The gene symbols are mouse symbols. With the read ending 1 residue before the CDR3 end, the germline J gene is used to fill in that end. The chain couples TRBV1 to TRBJ2-1, with TRBD2 identical over 8 bases. Trimming cost V 0 bases and J 1 base; bases outside gene matches: 2. The germline CDR1 and CDR2 sequences are NSQYPW and LRSPGD (reference sequence). The CDR3 consists of 16 residues. Incomplete CDR3 DNA: TGCACCTGCAGTGCAGATGGGGGGGAGAACTATGCTGAGCAGTTC. Its translation is CTCSADGGENYAEQF. Given in full, the CDR3 is CTCSADGGENYAEQFF.

Sample share makes this clone large. Gene names are the mouse ones. The CDR3 DNA, read in part, is TGTGCCAGCTCTCCCCGACTGGGGGGGAACACCGGGCAGCTCTAC. The encoded protein is CASSPRLGGNTGQLY. In full, the CDR3 reads CASSPRLGGNTGQLYF. The chain combines TRBV12-2 with TRBJ2-2; 11 bases are a match to TRBD2. The read terminates 1 residue ahead of where the CDR3 ends, so the germline J gene completes it. The CDR3 runs 16 residues. The V gene end was trimmed by 2 bases and the J gene end by 2 bases; junction bases not matched to a gene: 3. From germline, CDR1 is SGHLS and CDR2 HYDKME.

By share, this clone counts as medium-sized (0.01 to 0.1%). Genes and germline are mouse. From the germline J gene comes the end of the CDR3, since the read stops 1 residue before it. The chain carries TRBV12-1 and TRBJ2-1, with 9 bases aligning to TRBD2. The CDR3 runs to 15 residues. V lost 1 base, J lost 3 bases, and 3 bases stayed unmatched. The germline V gene has CDR1 SGHSN and CDR2 HYEKVE. CDR3 DNA (partial): TGTGCCAGCTCTCTGGCTGGGGGGGTCTATGCTGAGCAGTTC. It specifies CASSLAGGVYAEQF. The CDR3 in its entirety is CASSLAGGVYAEQFF.